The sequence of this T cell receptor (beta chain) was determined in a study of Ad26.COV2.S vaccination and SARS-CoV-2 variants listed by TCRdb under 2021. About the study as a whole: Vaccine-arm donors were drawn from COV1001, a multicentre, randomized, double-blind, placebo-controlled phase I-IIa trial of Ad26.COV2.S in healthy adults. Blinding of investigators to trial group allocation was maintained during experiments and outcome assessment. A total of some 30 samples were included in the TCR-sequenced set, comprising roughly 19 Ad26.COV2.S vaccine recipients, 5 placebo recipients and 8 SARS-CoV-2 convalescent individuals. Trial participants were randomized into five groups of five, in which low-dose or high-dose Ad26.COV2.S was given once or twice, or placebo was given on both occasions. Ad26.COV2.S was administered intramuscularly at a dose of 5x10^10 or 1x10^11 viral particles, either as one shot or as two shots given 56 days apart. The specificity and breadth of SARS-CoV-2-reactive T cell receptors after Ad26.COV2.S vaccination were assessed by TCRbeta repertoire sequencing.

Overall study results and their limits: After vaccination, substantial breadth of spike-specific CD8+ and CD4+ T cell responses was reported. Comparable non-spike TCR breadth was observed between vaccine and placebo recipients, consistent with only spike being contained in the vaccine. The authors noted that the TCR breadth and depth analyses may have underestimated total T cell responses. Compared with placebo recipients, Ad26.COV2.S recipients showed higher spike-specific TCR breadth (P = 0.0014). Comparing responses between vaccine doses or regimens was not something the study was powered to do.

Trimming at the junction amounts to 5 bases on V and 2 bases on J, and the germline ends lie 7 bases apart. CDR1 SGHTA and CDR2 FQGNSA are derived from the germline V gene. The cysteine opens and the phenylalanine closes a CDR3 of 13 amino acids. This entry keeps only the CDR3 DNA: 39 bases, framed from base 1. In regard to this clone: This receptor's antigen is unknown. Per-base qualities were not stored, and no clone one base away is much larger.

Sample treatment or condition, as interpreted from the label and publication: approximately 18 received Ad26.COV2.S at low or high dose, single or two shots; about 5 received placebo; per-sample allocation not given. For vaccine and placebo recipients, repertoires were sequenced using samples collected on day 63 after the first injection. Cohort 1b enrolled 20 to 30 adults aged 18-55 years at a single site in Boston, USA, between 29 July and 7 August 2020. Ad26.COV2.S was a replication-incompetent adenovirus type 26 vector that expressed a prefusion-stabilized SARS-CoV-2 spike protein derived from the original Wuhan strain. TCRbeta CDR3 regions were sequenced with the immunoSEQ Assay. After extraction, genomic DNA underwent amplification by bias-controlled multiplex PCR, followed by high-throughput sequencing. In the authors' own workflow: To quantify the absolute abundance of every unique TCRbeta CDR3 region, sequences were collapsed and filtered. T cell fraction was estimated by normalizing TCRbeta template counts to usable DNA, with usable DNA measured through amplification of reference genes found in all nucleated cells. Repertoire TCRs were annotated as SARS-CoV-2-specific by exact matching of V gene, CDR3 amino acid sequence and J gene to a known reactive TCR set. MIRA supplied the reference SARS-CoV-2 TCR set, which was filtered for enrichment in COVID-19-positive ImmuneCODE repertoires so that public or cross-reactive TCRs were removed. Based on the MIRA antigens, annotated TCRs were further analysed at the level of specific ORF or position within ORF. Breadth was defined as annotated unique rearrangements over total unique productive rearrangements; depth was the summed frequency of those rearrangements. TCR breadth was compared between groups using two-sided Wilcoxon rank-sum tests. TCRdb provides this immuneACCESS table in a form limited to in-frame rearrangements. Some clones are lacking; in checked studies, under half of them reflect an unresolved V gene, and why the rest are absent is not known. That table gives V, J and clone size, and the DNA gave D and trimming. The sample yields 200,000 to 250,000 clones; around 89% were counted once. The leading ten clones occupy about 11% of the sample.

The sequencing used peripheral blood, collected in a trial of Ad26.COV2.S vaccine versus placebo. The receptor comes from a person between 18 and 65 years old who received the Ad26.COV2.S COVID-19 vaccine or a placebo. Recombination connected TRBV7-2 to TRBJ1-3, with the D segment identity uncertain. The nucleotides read TGTGCCAGCAGCCCGGATCCTGGAAACACCATATATTTT. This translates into CASSPDPGNTIYF.